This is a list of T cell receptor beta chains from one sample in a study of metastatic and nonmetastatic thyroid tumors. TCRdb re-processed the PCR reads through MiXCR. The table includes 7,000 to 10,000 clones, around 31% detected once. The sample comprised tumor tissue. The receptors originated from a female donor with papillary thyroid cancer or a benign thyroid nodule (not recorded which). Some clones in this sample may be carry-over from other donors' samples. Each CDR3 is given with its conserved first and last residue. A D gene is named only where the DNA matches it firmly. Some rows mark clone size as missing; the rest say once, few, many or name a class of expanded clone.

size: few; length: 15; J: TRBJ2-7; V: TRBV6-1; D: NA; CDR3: CASRRGQLWGYEQYF; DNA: TGTGCCAGCAGACGAGGACAGCTATGGGGCTACGAGCAGTACTTC
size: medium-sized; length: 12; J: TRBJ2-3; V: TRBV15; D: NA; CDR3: CATSKIRDTQYF; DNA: TGTGCCACCAGCAAGATCCGAGATACGCAGTATTTT
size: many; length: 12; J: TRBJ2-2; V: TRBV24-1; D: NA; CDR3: CATSDGPGELFF; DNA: TGTGCCACCAGTGACGGACCCGGGGAGCTGTTTTTT
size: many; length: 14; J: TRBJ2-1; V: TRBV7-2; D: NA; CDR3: CASSLRGPYNEQFF; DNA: TGTGCCAGCAGCTTAAGAGGTCCCTACAATGAGCAGTTCTTC
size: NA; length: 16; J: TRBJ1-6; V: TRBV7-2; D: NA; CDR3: CASSPASGQTYSPLHF; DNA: TGTGCCAGCAGCCCCGCGTCCGGACAGACCTATTCACCCCTCCACTTT
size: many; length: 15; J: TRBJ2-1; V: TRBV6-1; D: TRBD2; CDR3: CASSLLAGSCNEQFF; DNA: TGTGCCAGCAGCCTACTAGCGGGGTCTTGTAATGAGCAGTTCTTC
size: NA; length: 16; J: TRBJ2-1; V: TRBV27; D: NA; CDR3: CASSFISGGYDNEQFF; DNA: TGTGCCAGCAGTTTTATCTCGGGCGGCTACGACAATGAGCAGTTCTTC
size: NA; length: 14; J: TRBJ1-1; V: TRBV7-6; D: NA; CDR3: CASSLEAVNTESFF; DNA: TGTGCCAGCAGCTTAGAGGCGGTGAACACTGAATCTTTCTTT
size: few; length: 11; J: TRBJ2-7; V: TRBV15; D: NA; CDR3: CATSLGYEQYF; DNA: TGTGCCACCAGCCTAGGCTACGAGCAGTACTTC
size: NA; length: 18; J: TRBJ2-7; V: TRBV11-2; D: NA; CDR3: CASSSGGRNSQGRNEQYF; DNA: TGTGCCAGCAGCTCAGGGGGGCGTAACTCGCAGGGGAGGAACGAGCAGTACTTC
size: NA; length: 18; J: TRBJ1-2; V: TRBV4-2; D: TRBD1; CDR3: CASSQDRQGALLGYGYTF; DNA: TGTGCCAGCAGCCAAGATAGGCAGGGGGCGCTCCTCGGCTATGGCTACACCTTC
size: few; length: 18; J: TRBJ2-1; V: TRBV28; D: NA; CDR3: CASSLAGAGRGPNNEQFF; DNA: TGTGCCAGCAGTTTAGCGGGGGCTGGCCGCGGTCCGAACAATGAGCAGTTCTTC
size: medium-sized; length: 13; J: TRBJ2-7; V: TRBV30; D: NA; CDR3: CAWSRGGVYEQYF; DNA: TGTGCCTGGAGCAGGGGGGGGGTTTACGAGCAGTACTTC
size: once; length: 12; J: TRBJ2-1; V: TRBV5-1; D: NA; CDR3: CASSLIWDEQFF; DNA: TGCGCCAGCAGCTTGATCTGGGATGAGCAGTTCTTC
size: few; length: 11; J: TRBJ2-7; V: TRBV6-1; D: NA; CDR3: CASSQGTEQYF; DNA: TGTGCCAGCAGTCAAGGGACCGAGCAGTACTTC
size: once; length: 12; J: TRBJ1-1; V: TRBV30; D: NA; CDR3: CAWSPVHTEAFF; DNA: TGTGCCTGGAGCCCGGTGCACACTGAAGCTTTCTTT
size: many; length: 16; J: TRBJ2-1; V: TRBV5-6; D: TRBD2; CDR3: CASSLLGLAENNEQFF; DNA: TGTGCCAGCAGCTTGCTGGGACTAGCCGAAAACAATGAGCAGTTCTTC
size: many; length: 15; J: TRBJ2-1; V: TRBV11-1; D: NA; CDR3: CASSLVGDSYNEQFF; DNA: TGTGCCAGCAGCTTAGTGGGGGACTCCTACAATGAGCAGTTCTTC
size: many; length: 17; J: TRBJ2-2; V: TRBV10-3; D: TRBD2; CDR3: CAISEARTSGNTGELFF; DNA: TGTGCCATCAGTGAGGCAAGGACTAGCGGGAACACCGGGGAGCTGTTTTTT
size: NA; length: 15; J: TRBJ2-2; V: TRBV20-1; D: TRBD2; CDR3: CSARGIAGDTGELFF; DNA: TGCAGTGCTAGAGGTATAGCGGGAGACACCGGGGAGCTGTTTTTT
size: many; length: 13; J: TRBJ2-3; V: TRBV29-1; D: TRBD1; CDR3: CSVGQGAPDTQYF; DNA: TGCAGCGTTGGACAGGGGGCCCCAGATACGCAGTATTTT
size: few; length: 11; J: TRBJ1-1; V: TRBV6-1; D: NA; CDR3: CASSWGTEAFF; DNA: TGTGCCAGCAGCTGGGGCACTGAAGCTTTCTTT
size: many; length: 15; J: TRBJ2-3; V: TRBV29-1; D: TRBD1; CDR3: CSVGQSGQGKDTQYF; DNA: TGCAGCGTTGGGCAATCGGGACAGGGGAAAGATACGCAGTATTTT
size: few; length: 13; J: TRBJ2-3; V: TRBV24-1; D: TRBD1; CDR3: CATRPTGADTECF; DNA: TGTGCCACGCGTCCGACAGGGGCAGATACGGAGTGTTTT
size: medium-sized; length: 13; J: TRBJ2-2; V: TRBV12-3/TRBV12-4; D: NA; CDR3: CASSPLESGELFF; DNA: TGTGCCAGCAGTCCCTTGGAGTCCGGGGAGCTGTTTTTT
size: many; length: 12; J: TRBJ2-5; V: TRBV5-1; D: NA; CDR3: CASSLDRETQYF; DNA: TGCGCCAGCAGCTTGGATCGGGAGACCCAGTACTTC
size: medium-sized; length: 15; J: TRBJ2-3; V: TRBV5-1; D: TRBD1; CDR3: CASSLGTGTGDTQYF; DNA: TGCGCCAGCAGCTTGGGGACAGGGACGGGAGATACGCAGTATTTT
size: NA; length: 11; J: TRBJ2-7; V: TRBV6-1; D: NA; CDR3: CASRDSYEQYF; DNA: TGTGCCAGCAGAGACAGCTACGAGCAGTACTTC
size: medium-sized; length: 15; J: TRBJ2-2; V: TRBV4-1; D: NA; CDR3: CASSQREMNTGELFF; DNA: TGCGCCAGCAGCCAACGCGAAATGAACACCGGGGAGCTGTTTTTT
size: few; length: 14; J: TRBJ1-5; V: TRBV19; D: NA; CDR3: CASRGQGTHQPQHF; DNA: TGTGCCAGTAGGGGGCAGGGGACCCATCAGCCCCAGCATTTT
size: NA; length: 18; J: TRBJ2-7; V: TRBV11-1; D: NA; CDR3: CAGSGSLSASARGNEQYF; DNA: TGTGCCGGCAGCGGAAGCTTGTCGGCTAGCGCGAGGGGAAACGAGCAGTACTTC
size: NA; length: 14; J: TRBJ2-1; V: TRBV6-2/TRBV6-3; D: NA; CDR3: CASSYAEMSNEQFF; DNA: TGTGCCAGCAGTTACGCTGAGATGTCCAATGAGCAGTTCTTC
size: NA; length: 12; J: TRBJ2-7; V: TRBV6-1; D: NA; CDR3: CASSGVSYEQYF; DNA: TGTGCCAGCAGTGGGGTTTCCTACGAGCAGTACTTC
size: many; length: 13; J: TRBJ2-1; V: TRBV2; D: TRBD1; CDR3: CASSLRDRGEQFF; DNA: TGTGCCAGCAGTCTAAGGGACAGGGGGGAGCAGTTCTTC
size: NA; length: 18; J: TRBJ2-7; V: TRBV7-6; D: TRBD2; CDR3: CASSLAPQGSGAFNEQYF; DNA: TGTGCCAGCAGCTTAGCACCTCAAGGTAGCGGGGCTTTCAACGAGCAGTACTTC
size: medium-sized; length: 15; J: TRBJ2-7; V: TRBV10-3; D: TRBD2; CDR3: CAISEVTSGTYEQYF; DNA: TGTGCCATCAGTGAGGTGACTAGCGGGACTTACGAGCAGTACTTC
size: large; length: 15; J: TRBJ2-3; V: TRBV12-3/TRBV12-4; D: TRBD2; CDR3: CASSLGLASTDTQYF; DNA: TGTGCCAGCAGTCTCGGACTAGCGTCTACAGATACGCAGTATTTT